This T cell receptor beta chain was identified during a study of CXCR3-negative and CXCR3-positive naive CD8 T cells. Worth noting for this clonotype: No antigen is known for it.

Germline loops: CDR1 MNHNY, CDR2 SVGAGI (reference sequence). This CDR3 is built from 19 residues. Findings and limits, study-wide: Expression of CXCR3 was partially reduced after cryopreservation, and fresh PBMCs were used in most assays. Naive cells that were CXCR3-negative or CXCR3-positive used TRBV-TRBJ genes alike, while memory cells diverged.

The TRB cDNA libraries were prepared by 5' RACE with UMI labels. TCRdb reanalyzed the 5' RACE reads and collapses them to one entry per CDR3 protein, without DNA. The listing records about 130,000 distinct CDR3 sequences. A CD45RO-CCR7+CD27+CD95- profile was what naive CD8+ T cells displayed. The V gene is TRBV6-6, the J gene TRBJ1-5; TCRdb's assignment of TRBD1 cannot be checked, as there is no DNA. Sequencing was done on a sample of naive CXCR3- CD8+ T cells from blood. Subset here: CD45RO-CCR7+CD27+CD95- naive CD8+ T cells lacking CXCR3 (TNR3-). The sequence derives from a human donor in good health. Some clones in this sample may be carry-over from other donors' samples. The CDR3 here is CASSYSPMGEKFRNQPQHF.